This TCR beta chain is drawn from a study of regulatory T cells in long-lasting Graves disease. For TCR beta, libraries came from iRepertoire HTBI primers and Arm-PCR of CDR3 regions. TCRdb re-called the multiplex PCR reads with MiXCR, one entry per CDR3 protein. The sample holds more than 450,000 distinct CDR3 sequences; around 13% are singletons and the top ten take 7.5% to 9%. This clonotype occurred many times. As yet, its antigen is unknown. Time point specified: newly diagnosed GD, antithyroid drugs for less than 3 months. PBMC RNA was the source of the TCR library. Findings and caveats of the study: Persistent disease preferred TRBV28, TRBJ1-2 and TRBJ2-5; new disease, TRBV20-1 and TRBJ2-1.

Trimming cost V 5 bases and J 1 base, with 10 bases left between them. This CDR3 is built from 15 residues. CDR1 is KGHDR, CDR2 SFDVKD, per germline. These data were also filed under a second study, of T cells in Graves' hyperthyroidism and ophthalmopathy.

The sequenced sample was peripheral blood mononuclear cells (PBMCs), obtained at new diagnosis, from a patient treated with antithyroid drugs. This receptor was identified in a woman in her thirties with Graves disease. V gene TRBV24-1 combines with J gene TRBJ1-4; D remains ambiguous. The CDR3 protein is CATSAAGGTNEKLFF. CDR3 bases: TGTGCCACCAGTGCCGCGGGAGGAACTAATGAAAAACTGTTTTTT.